Sequencing of this TCR beta chain was carried out in a study of blood T cell repertoires in COVID-19. Turning to the study itself: There were acute and convalescent COVID-19 samples, and they came from the United States, Italy and Spain. Sources were T cells, B-cell-depleted T cells, or PBMCs; the material itself was cDNA or gDNA.

The V gene lost 0 bases and the J gene lost 4 bases, with 25 bases spanning the gap. The CDR3 sequence is 20 residues long. Germline V gene lookup returns CDR1 MDHEN and CDR2 SYDVKM. Profiling relied on immunoSEQ multiplex PCR, and the TCRdb table lists in-frame clones only, not all of them. Of approximately 170,000 clones listed, 80% to 90% are singletons. The genes are TRBV28 and TRBJ1-3; D is possibly TRBD1 (6 bases). The clonotype comes from a man between 18 and 35 years old with active or convalescent COVID-19. Specimen: peripheral blood. CDR3 protein: CASSLWFVGAKVVAGNTIYF. The CDR3 DNA is TGTGCCAGCAGTTTATGGTTTGTGGGGGCTAAGGTGGTAGCCGGAAACACCATATATTTT.